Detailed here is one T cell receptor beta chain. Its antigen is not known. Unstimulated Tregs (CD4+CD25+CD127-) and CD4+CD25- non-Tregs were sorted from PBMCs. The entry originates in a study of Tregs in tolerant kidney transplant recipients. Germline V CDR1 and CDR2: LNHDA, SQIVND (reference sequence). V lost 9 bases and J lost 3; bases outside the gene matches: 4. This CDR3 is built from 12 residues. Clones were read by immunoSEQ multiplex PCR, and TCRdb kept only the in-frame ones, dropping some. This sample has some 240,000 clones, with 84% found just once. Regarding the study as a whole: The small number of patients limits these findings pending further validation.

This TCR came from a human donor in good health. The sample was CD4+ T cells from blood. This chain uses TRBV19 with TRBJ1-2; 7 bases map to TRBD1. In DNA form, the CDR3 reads TGTGCCAGCACAGGGGATTACTATGGCTACACCTTC. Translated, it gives CASTGDYYGYTF.